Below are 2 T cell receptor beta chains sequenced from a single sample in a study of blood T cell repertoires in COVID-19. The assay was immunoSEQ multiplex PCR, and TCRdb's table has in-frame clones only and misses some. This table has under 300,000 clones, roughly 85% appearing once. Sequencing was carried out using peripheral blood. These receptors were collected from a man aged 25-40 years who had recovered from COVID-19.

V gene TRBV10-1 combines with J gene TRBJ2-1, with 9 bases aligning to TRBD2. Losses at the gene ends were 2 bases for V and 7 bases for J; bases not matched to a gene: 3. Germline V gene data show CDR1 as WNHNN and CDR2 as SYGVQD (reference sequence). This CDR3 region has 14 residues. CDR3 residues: CASSEPSGVNEQFF. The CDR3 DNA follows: TGCGCCAGCAGTGAGCCTAGCGGGGTTAATGAGCAGTTCTTC.

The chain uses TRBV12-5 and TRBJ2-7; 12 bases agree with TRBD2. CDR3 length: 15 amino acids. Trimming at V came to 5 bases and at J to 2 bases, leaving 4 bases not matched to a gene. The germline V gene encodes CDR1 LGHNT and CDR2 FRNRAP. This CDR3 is CASGPGLAGTYEQYF. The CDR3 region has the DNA TGTGCTAGTGGTCCCGGACTAGCGGGAACCTACGAGCAGTACTTC. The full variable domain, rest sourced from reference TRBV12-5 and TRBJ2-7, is DARVTQTPRHKVTEMGQEVTMRCQPILGHNTVFWYRQTMMQGLELLAYFRNRAPLDDSGMPKDRFSAEMPDATLATLKIQPSEPRDSAVYFCASGPGLAGTYEQYFGPGTRLTVT.